These 14 T cell receptor beta chains came from one sample sequenced in a study of human thymus T cells. Assay used: immunoSEQ multiplex PCR; TCRdb lists only in-frame clones, some missing. The top ten clones hold roughly 0.12% of a sample with some 46,000 clones, roughly 94% of them seen once. Source material: blood. Receptors were obtained from a boy under two years old with a congenital heart defect but otherwise immunologically healthy.

V and J are TRBV11-2 and TRBJ2-7; D ambiguous. Germline CDR1 SGHAT, CDR2 FQNNGV. This CDR3 is built from 11 residues. V lost 1 base to trimming and J lost 11 bases, with 9 bases between them. Here the CDR3 DNA reads TGTGCCAGCAGCTTAGGACGCATCGAGTACTTC. Its translation is CASSLGRIEYF.

Here the CDR3 reads CASSLSGGDSYEQYF. The CDR3 nucleotides are TGTGCCAGCAGCTTAAGCGGGGGGGACTCCTACGAGCAGTACTTC. The chain has TRBV7-2 and TRBJ2-7; 10 bases are a match to TRBD2. Germline CDR1 is SGHTA and CDR2 is FQGNSA. With V trimmed by 2 bases and J by 0 bases, 1 base remained unmatched. This CDR3 region has 15 residues.

The chain uses TRBV28 and TRBJ2-3, with D possibly being TRBD2 (6 bases). Germline V lookup: CDR1 MDHEN, CDR2 SYDVKM. V lost 6 bases, J lost 0 bases, and 10 bases lay in between. CDR3 length: 14 amino acids. CDR3 in amino acids: CASSLGGSTDTQYF. In nucleotides, the CDR3 is TGTGCCAGCAGCCTTGGGGGGAGCACAGATACGCAGTATTTT.

The chain joins TRBV5-6 to TRBJ2-7; D is uncertain. The CDR3 loop spans 13 amino acids. V was clipped by 0 bases and J by 6 bases, with 10 bases between them. Germline-derived CDR1 and CDR2 are SGHDT and YYEEEE. The CDR3, as DNA: TGTGCCAGCAGCTTGGAAGTGGGGTCCGAGCAGTACTTC. This translates into CASSLEVGSEQYF.

This clone was counted a few times. The chain recombines TRBV5-4 with TRBJ1-5; tentative D call: TRBD1 (5 bases). Germline CDR1 SGHNT, CDR2 YYREEE (reference sequence). The CDR3 runs to 14 residues. Trimming removed 0 bases at V and 1 base at J, with 5 bases between. This CDR3 is CASSLAGSNQPQHF. The CDR3 DNA reads TGTGCCAGCAGCTTGGCAGGGAGCAATCAGCCCCAGCATTTT.

The count of this clone is one. The gene calls are TRBV15 and TRBJ2-7; the match to TRBD1 covers 11 bases. In germline, CDR1 is LNHNV, CDR2 YYDKDF (reference sequence). The trim removed 3 bases at V and 6 bases at J, leaving 1 base unmatched. This CDR3 has 13 amino acids. The CDR3 DNA reads as TGTGCCACCAGCAGGGGGACAGGGGGCGAGCAGTACTTC. As protein: CATSRGTGGEQYF.

The chain employs TRBV5-1 and TRBJ2-2, with 10 bases identical to TRBD2. V dropped 2 bases and J dropped 4; count of bases not matched to a gene: 8. This CDR3 is built from 17 residues. Germline lookup yields CDR1 SGHRS and CDR2 YFSETQ. CDR3: CASSLRSSGGTTGELFF. The CDR3 coding sequence is TGCGCCAGCAGCTTACGCTCTAGCGGGGGTACCACCGGGGAGCTGTTTTTT. Together with reference TRBV5-1 and TRBJ2-2, the CDR3 gives the full variable domain: KAGVTQTPRYLIKTRGQQVTLSCSPISGHRSVSWYQQTPGQGLQFLFEYFSETQRNKGNFPGRFSGRQFSNSRSEMNVSTLELGDSALYLCASSLRSSGGTTGELFFGEGSRLTVL.

This rearrangement joins TRBV4-1 to TRBJ2-7; 11 bases line up with TRBD2. CDR3 size: 14 residues. Unmatched junction bases numbered 3, after V lost 2 bases and J lost 6 bases. Germline V lookup: CDR1 MGHRA, CDR2 YSYEKL. The CDR3: CASSQPLAGGEQYF. CDR3 DNA: TGCGCCAGCAGCCAACCTCTAGCGGGAGGCGAGCAGTACTTC.

V usage is TRBV6-1 and J usage is TRBJ2-7, with TRBD2 as a possible D gene (6 bases). The CDR3 length is 15 residues. CDR1 is MNHNS, CDR2 SASEGT, per germline. The V end was cut by 2 bases, the J end by 0 bases, with 11 bases between. The CDR3 DNA is TGTGCCAGCAGTGAATTGAGGACTACCTCCTACGAGCAGTACTTC. It specifies CASSELRTTSYEQYF.

A single count supports this clone. The rearrangement uses TRBV11-3 and TRBJ2-3; TRBD2 might be the D (5 bases). CDR3 size: 12 residues. V lost 1 base to trimming and J lost 6 bases, with 5 bases between them. Germline V gene lookup returns CDR1 SGHNT and CDR2 YENEEA. The CDR3 region has the DNA TGTGCCAGCAGCTTAGGCGGGGATACGCAGTATTTT. Translation gives CASSLGGDTQYF.

This rearrangement joins TRBV7-9 to TRBJ1-2; TRBD1 aligns across 7 bases. Per the germline V gene, CDR1 is SEHNR and CDR2 is FQNEAQ (reference sequence). The J segment lost 8 bases and the V segment lost 0 bases, leaving 9 bases of the junction unmatched. The CDR3 has 15 amino acids. CDR3 residues: CASSLAHDRVGGYTF. The CDR3 DNA reads TGTGCCAGCAGCTTAGCCCATGACAGGGTGGGCGGCTACACCTTC.

The table lists this clone with a count of one. The CDR3 spells CASRDRGSPETQYF. The CDR3 DNA reads TGTGCCAGTCGGGACAGGGGGTCTCCTGAGACGCAGTATTTT. This chain uses TRBV19 with TRBJ2-3; TRBD1 matches at 11 bases. Trimming took 8 bases from V and 9 from J; bases not matched to a gene: 10. Germline V gene data show CDR1 as LNHDA and CDR2 as SQIVND (reference sequence). The CDR3 contains 14 residues.

This clone was found once. The rearrangement uses TRBV25-1 and TRBJ1-2; 10 nucleotides agree with TRBD1. Germline V gives CDR1 MGHDK, CDR2 SYGVNS. V lost 2 bases and J lost 2; bases outside the gene matches: 5. The CDR3 is 16 residues long. CDR3 sequence reads: CASSETTGGKNYGYTF. CDR3 DNA sequence: TGTGCCAGCAGTGAAACGACAGGGGGCAAGAACTATGGCTACACCTTC.

The chain uses TRBV30 and TRBJ2-1; D is possibly TRBD1 or TRBD2 (6 bases each). Trimming removed 0 bases from V and 5 bases from J, with 14 bases in between. The CDR3 contains 15 residues. Germline V lookup: CDR1 GTSNPN, CDR2 SVGIG (reference sequence). CDR3 loop: CAWSVEGGFNNEQFF. In DNA, the CDR3 is TGTGCCTGGAGTGTAGAGGGGGGATTTAACAATGAGCAGTTCTTC. The variable domain in full, with the rest retrieved from reference TRBV30 and TRBJ2-1, is SQTIHQWPATLVQPVGSPLSLECTVEGTSNPNLYWYRQAAGRGLQLLFYSVGIGQISSEVPQNLSASRPQDRQFILSSKKLLLSDSGFYLCAWSVEGGFNNEQFFGPGTRLTVL.